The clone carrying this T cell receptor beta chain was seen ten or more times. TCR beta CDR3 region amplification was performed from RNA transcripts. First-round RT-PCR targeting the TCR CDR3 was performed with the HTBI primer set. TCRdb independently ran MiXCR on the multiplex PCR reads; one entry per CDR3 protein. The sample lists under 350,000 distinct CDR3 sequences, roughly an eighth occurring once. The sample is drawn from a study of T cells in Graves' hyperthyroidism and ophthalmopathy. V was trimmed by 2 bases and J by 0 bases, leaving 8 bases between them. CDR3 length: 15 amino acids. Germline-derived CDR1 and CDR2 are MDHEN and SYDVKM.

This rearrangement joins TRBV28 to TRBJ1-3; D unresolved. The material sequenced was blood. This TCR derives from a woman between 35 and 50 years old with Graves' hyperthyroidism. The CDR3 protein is CASSLGSSSGNTIYF. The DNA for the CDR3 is TGTGCCAGCAGTTTAGGCTCGAGCTCTGGAAACACCATATATTTT.